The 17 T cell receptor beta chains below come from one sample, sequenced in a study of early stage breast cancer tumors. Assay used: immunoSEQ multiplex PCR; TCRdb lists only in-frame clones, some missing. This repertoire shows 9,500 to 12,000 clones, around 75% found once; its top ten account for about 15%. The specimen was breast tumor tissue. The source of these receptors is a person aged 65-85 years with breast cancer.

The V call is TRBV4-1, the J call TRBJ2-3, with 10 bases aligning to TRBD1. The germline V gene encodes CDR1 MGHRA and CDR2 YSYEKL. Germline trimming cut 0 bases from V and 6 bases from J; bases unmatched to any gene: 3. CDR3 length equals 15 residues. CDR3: CASSQEGQGTDTQYF. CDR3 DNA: TGCGCCAGCAGCCAAGAGGGACAGGGGACGGATACGCAGTATTTT.

For the CDR3, the DNA is TGTGCCAGCAGTTACTCGATCGGTGATAACGAGCAGTACTTC. Its protein is CASSYSIGDNEQYF. This sequence joins TRBV6-6 and TRBJ2-7; D gene uncertain. The CDR3 covers 14 residues. The germline V gene encodes CDR1 MNHNY and CDR2 SVGAGI (reference sequence). V was pared by 0 bases and J by 5 bases, with 11 bases between.

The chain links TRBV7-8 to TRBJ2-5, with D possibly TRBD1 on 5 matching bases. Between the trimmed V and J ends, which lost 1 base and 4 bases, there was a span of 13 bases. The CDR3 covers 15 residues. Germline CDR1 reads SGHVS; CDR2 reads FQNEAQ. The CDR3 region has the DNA TGTGCCAGCAGCTTAGTCCCCGCCCAGGGAGAGACCCAGTACTTC. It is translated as CASSLVPAQGETQYF.

CDR3 sequence: CSVKGAINTDTQYF. In nucleotides, the CDR3 is TGCAGCGTTAAGGGGGCTATAAACACAGATACGCAGTATTTT. This chain joins TRBV29-1 and TRBJ2-3; TRBD1 aligns across 7 bases. Trimming at V came to 5 bases and at J to 2 bases, leaving 7 bases not matched to a gene. The V gene's germline CDR1 is SQVTM and CDR2 ANQGSEA. This CDR3 is 14 amino acids long.

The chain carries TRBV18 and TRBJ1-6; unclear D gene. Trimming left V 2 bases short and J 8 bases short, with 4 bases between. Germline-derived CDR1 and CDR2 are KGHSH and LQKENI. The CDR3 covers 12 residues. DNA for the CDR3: TGTGCCAGCTCACCAACGGATTCACCCCTCCACTTT. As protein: CASSPTDSPLHF.

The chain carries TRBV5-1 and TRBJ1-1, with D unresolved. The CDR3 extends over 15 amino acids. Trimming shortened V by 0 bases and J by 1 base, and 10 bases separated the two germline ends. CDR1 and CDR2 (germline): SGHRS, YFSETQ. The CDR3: CASSLVLRGNTEAFF. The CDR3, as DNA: TGCGCCAGCAGCTTGGTCCTGCGGGGGAACACTGAAGCTTTCTTT.

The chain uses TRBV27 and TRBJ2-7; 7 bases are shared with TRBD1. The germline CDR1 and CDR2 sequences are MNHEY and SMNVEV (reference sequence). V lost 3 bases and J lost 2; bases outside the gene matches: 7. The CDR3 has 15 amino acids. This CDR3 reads CASSFAGTETYEQYF. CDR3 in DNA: TGTGCCAGCAGTTTCGCCGGGACAGAGACCTACGAGCAGTACTTC.

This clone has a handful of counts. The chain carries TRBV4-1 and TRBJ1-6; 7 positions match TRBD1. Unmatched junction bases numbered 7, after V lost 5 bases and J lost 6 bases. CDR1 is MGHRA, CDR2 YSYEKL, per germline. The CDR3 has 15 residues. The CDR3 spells CASSGPGTANSPLHF. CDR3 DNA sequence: TGCGCCAGCAGCGGGCCCGGGACAGCTAATTCACCCCTCCACTTT.

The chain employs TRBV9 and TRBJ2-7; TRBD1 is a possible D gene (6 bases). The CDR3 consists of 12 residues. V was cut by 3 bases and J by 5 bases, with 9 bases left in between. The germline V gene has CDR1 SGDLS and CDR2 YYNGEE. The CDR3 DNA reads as TGTGCCAGCAGCGCTACAGGGAACGAGCAGTACTTC. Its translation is CASSATGNEQYF.

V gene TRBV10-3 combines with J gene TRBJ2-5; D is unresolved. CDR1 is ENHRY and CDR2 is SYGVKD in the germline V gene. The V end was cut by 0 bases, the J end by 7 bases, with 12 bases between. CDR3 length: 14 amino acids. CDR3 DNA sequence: TGTGCCATCAGTGAGTCGAGCACCGGTGGGACCCAGTACTTC. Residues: CAISESSTGGTQYF.

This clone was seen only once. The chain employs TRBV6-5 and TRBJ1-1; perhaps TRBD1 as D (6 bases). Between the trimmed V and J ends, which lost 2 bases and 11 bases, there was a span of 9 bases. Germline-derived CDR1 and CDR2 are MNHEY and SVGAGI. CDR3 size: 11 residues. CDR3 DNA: TGTGCCAGCAGTTACGGGGGCGCCGCTTTCTTT. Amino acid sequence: CASSYGGAAFF.

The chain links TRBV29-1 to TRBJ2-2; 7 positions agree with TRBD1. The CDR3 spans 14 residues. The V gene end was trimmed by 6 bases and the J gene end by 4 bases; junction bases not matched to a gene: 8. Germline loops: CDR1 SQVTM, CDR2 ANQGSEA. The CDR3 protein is CSVTGESTTGELFF. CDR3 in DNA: TGCAGCGTAACAGGGGAGTCGACCACCGGGGAGCTGTTTTTT.

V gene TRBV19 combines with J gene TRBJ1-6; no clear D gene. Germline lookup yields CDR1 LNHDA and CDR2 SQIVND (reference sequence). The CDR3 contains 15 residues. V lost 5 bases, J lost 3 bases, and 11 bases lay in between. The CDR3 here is CASSDEAIYNSPLHF. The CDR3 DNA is TGTGCCAGTAGTGACGAGGCGATCTATAATTCACCCCTCCACTTT. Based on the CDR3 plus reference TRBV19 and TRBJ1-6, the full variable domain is DGGITQSPKYLFRKEGQNVTLSCEQNLNHDAMYWYRQDPGQGLRLIYYSQIVNDFQKGDIAEGYSVSREKKESFPLTVTSAQKNPTAFYLCASSDEAIYNSPLHFGNGTRLTVT.

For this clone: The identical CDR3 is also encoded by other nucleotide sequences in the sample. CDR3 sequence reads: CSAGRQENTEAFF. CDR3 DNA: TGCAGCGCTGGGAGACAGGAAAACACTGAAGCTTTCTTT. The chain is built from TRBV29-1 and TRBJ1-1; D is perhaps TRBD1 (6 bases). CDR1 is SQVTM and CDR2 is ANQGSEA in the germline V gene. The CDR3 runs 13 residues. V lost 7 bases and J 2 bases, leaving 14 bases between the germline ends.

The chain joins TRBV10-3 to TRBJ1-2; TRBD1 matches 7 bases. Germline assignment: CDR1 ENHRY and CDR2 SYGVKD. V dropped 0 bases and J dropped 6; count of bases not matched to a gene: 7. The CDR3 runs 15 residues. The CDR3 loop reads CAISESRQGADGYTF. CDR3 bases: TGTGCCATCAGTGAGTCACGACAGGGAGCCGATGGCTACACCTTC.

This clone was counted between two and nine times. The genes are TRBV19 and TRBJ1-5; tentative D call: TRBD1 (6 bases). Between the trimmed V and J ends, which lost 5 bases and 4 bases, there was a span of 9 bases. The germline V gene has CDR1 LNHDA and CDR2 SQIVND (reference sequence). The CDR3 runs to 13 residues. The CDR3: CASSPDRNQPQHF. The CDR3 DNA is TGTGCCAGTAGTCCTGACAGGAATCAGCCCCAGCATTTT.

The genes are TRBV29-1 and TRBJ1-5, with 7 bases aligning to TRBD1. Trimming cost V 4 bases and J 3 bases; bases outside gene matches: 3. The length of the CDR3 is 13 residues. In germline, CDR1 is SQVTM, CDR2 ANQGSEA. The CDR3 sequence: CSVARGDNQPQHF. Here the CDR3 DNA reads TGCAGCGTTGCCAGGGGGGACAATCAGCCCCAGCATTTT.